The 27 T cell receptor beta chains below were found in one sample sequenced in a study of Graves' ophthalmopathy and Graves' hyperthyroidism. TCR beta CDR3 regions were amplified from RNA transcripts. HTBI primers were used in a first-round RT-PCR, which preceded a second-round multiplex PCR. TCRdb processed the multiplex PCR reads anew with MiXCR; each CDR3 protein has one entry. The sample has 240,000 or so distinct CDR3 sequences; 45% are singletons. Sequencing used peripheral blood. The origin of the receptors is an adult man with Graves' ophthalmopathy.

The rearrangement uses TRBV20-1 and TRBJ2-2; a possible D gene is TRBD1 (6 bases). The V gene lost 5 bases and the J gene lost 6 bases, with 13 bases spanning the gap. Germline V CDR1 and CDR2: DFQATT, SNEGSKA (reference sequence). This CDR3 has 13 amino acids. This CDR3 is CSALGKGAGELFF. For the CDR3, the DNA is TGCAGTGCTTTAGGGAAGGGGGCCGGGGAGCTGTTTTTT.

V usage is TRBV15 and J usage is TRBJ2-7; 7 bases are a match to TRBD1. Per the germline V gene, CDR1 is LNHNV and CDR2 is YYDKDF (reference sequence). The CDR3 length is 14 residues. J was trimmed by 3 bases and V by 5 bases; bases with no gene match: 7. CDR3 protein: CATSGAQGNYEQYF. As DNA, the CDR3 is TGTGCCACCAGCGGCGCACAGGGGAACTACGAGCAGTACTTC.

This clonotype was recorded a few times. This chain's CDR3 is CASSLAAGANVLTF. The CDR3 region has the DNA TGCGCCAGCAGCTTGGCCGCTGGGGCCAACGTCCTGACTTTC. The chain carries TRBV5-1 and TRBJ2-6; D is unclear. Germline assignment: CDR1 SGHRS and CDR2 YFSETQ. Trimming pared 0 bases from V and 2 bases from J, leaving 3 bases between. This CDR3 has 14 amino acids.

The chain couples TRBV6-5 to TRBJ2-2, with D possibly being TRBD2 (5 bases). CDR1 and CDR2 from the germline V gene are MNHEY and SVGAGI. V lost 6 bases and J 3 bases, leaving 17 bases between the germline ends. The length of the CDR3 is 16 residues. CDR3 protein: CASSPPMKRHTGELFF. The CDR3 DNA is TGTGCCAGCAGCCCCCCCATGAAGCGGCACACCGGGGAGCTGTTTTTT.

Concerning this clonotype: Its ends do not fully match the called genes, so a read error is possible. The rearrangement links TRBV5-1 to TRBJ1-5, with 7 nucleotides matching TRBD1. CDR3 size: 14 residues. Per germline, CDR1 SGHRS and CDR2 YFSETQ. CDR3: CASSWTGLNQPQHF. The CDR3 DNA is TGTGCCAGCAGCTGGACAGGCCTAAATCAGCCCCAGCATTTT.

In its sample, this clonotype was seen a few times. The chain couples TRBV2 to TRBJ1-4, with D unresolved. The germline CDR1 and CDR2 sequences are SNHLY and FYNNEI. The CDR3 consists of 14 residues. The V gene lost 8 bases and the J gene lost 0 bases, with 10 bases spanning the gap. CDR3 amino acids: CASAGPTTNEKLFF. The DNA for the CDR3 is TGTGCCAGCGCAGGCCCCACAACTAATGAAAAACTGTTTTTT.

The chain links TRBV29-1 to TRBJ2-2; D is uncertain. Trimming took off 3 bases at V and 4 bases at J, with 9 bases between the two ends. The germline gives CDR1 SQVTM, CDR2 ANQGSEA. The length of the CDR3 is 13 residues. The CDR3 DNA follows: TGCAGCGTTGAGGGGTCTAGCACCGGGGAGCTGTTTTTT. Its protein is CSVEGSSTGELFF.

This clonotype was seen a few times. In DNA, the CDR3 is TGCAGTGCTTCCGAGGGATCCTACGAGCAGTACTTC. This codes for CSASEGSYEQYF. The chain joins TRBV20-1 to TRBJ2-7, with D maybe TRBD2 (5 bases). Trimming left V 5 bases short and J 1 base short, with 9 bases between. CDR3 length: 12 amino acids. In germline, CDR1 is DFQATT, CDR2 SNEGSKA (reference sequence).

Remarks on this clonotype: The conserved final phenylalanine or tryptophan is absent from the CDR3, which likely points to a read error. The chain employs TRBV7-9 and TRBJ2-2, with TRBD1 identical over 8 bases. CDR3 size: 16 residues. With V trimmed by 7 bases and J by 6 bases, 13 bases remained unmatched. Germline CDR1 reads SEHNR; CDR2 reads FQNEAQ (reference sequence). The CDR3 nucleotides are TGTGCCAGCATCCCGAAAGGACAGGGATCTGCCGGGGAGCTGTTTCTT. It codes for CASIPKGQGSAGELFL.

J is TRBJ1-4 and V is TRBV19, with 8 bases lining up with TRBD1. This CDR3 region has 15 residues. V lost 5 bases, J lost 2 bases, and 4 bases stayed unmatched. Germline V gives CDR1 LNHDA, CDR2 SQIVND (reference sequence). The CDR3 coding sequence is TGTGCCAGTAGTCCGGACAGGGCCACTAATGAAAAACTGTTTTTT. Translating it yields CASSPDRATNEKLFF.

At least ten counts were recorded for this clonotype. The chain links TRBV7-9 to TRBJ2-5; 7 bases are shared with TRBD1. The CDR3 covers 14 residues. The J segment lost 3 bases and the V segment lost 5 bases, leaving 6 bases of the junction unmatched. Germline lookup yields CDR1 SEHNR and CDR2 FQNEAQ (reference sequence). The CDR3 bases are TGTGCCAGCAGCATGGTGACAGGGAAAGAGACCCAGTACTTC. Translating it yields CASSMVTGKETQYF.

The rearrangement joins TRBV6-5 to TRBJ2-5; TRBD1 agrees at 11 bases. The CDR3 loop spans 15 amino acids. The germline CDR1 and CDR2 sequences are MNHEY and SVGAGI. V was clipped by 8 bases and J by 5 bases; unmatched bases: 10. The chain's CDR3 is CASLGRTGGLETQYF. The CDR3 DNA reads as TGTGCCAGCCTTGGGCGGACAGGGGGCCTCGAGACCCAGTACTTC.

There are many counts of this clonotype. The V gene is TRBV29-1, the J gene TRBJ1-2; D perhaps matches TRBD1 (5 bases). Germline V lookup: CDR1 SQVTM, CDR2 ANQGSEA. CDR3 size: 13 residues. V dropped 6 bases and J dropped 2 bases, with 13 bases sitting between them. CDR3 sequence reads: CSVATWDNYGYTF. CDR3 DNA: TGCAGCGTCGCTACATGGGACAACTATGGCTACACCTTC.

The chain links TRBV10-3 to TRBJ1-4; TRBD1 agrees at 9 bases. Germline CDR1 reads ENHRY; CDR2 reads SYGVKD. V lost 10 bases, J lost 7 bases, and 10 bases stayed unmatched. The CDR3 consists of 14 residues. Here the CDR3 DNA reads TGTGCCACCTTACAGGGGGCAGACACTGAAAAACTGTTTTTT. Residues: CATLQGADTEKLFF.

This clonotype was seen many times. The chain carries TRBV20-1 and TRBJ2-7; either TRBD1 or TRBD2 may fit D (5 bases each). Germline CDR1 and CDR2: DFQATT and SNEGSKA (reference sequence). V was trimmed by 3 bases and J by 0 bases, leaving 12 bases between them. The length of the CDR3 is 14 residues. The CDR3, as DNA: TGCAGTGCTAGTGATGAGGGGCTCTCCTACGAGCAGTACTTC. Encoded protein: CSASDEGLSYEQYF.

The chain carries TRBV6-6 and TRBJ1-2; no clear D gene. The V end lost 5 bases, the J end lost 1 base, and 14 bases lay between the germline ends. The CDR3 runs 15 residues. CDR1 is MNHNY and CDR2 is SVGAGI in the germline V gene (reference sequence). The CDR3 sequence is CASSEAGSVNYGYTF. CDR3 nucleotide sequence: TGTGCCAGCAGTGAAGCGGGATCCGTTAACTATGGCTACACCTTC.

This clonotype has only a few counts. This chain links TRBV5-6 with TRBJ1-1; no clear D gene. Germline-derived CDR1 and CDR2 are SGHDT and YYEEEE. CDR3 length: 15 residues. V lost 1 base, J lost 1 base, and 11 bases lay in between. The CDR3 loop reads CASSLLTERNTEAFF. The CDR3 DNA is TGTGCCAGCAGCTTGTTAACAGAGAGGAACACTGAAGCTTTCTTT. The entire variable domain, with the rest obtained from reference TRBV5-6 and TRBJ1-1, is as follows: DAGVTQSPTHLIKTRGQQVTLRCSPKSGHDTVSWYQQALGQGPQFIFQYYEEEERQRGNFPDRFSGHQFPNYSSELNVNALLLGDSALYLCASSLLTERNTEAFFGQGTRLTVV.

About this clonotype: The junction shows a germline mismatch at one end, possibly a read error. The chain is built from TRBV10-3 and TRBJ2-2; 7 bases agree with TRBD1. The CDR3 is 16 amino acids. From germline, CDR1 is ENHRY and CDR2 SYGVKD. CDR3 sequence (DNA): TGTGCCAGCAGTTACTCAAGGGGGCGAGGCACCGGGGAGCTGTTTTTT. It yields the protein CASSYSRGRGTGELFF.

This rearrangement joins TRBV4-1 to TRBJ1-3; TRBD1 is a possible D gene (5 bases). CDR1 and CDR2 from the germline V gene are MGHRA and YSYEKL. Trimming left V 3 bases short and J 2 bases short, with 11 bases between. The length of the CDR3 is 15 residues. CDR3 coding DNA: TGCGCCAGCAGCCACCCCGGGACTGCTGGAAACACCATATATTTT. Its protein product is CASSHPGTAGNTIYF.

A remark on this clonotype: A junction boundary mismatches the germline segment, possibly from a read error. The chain uses TRBV20-1 and TRBJ1-2, with TRBD1 as a possible D gene (5 bases). Germline values: CDR1 DFQATT, CDR2 SNEGSKA (reference sequence). The CDR3 has 15 residues. The CDR3 DNA is TGCAGTGCTAGAGTTTTGGGGGAAGCTAACTATGGCTACGCCTTC. Residues: CSARVLGEANYGYAF.

The count of this clonotype is one. The V and J genes are TRBV2 and TRBJ2-5; the match to TRBD1 covers 7 bases. Germline V lookup: CDR1 SNHLY, CDR2 FYNNEI. V dropped 5 bases and J dropped 5; count of bases not matched to a gene: 14. The CDR3 is made up of 16 amino acids. As DNA, the CDR3 is TGTGCCAGCAGTCCAAGCCGACAGGGCTTTGTGGAGACCCAGTACTTC. Protein: CASSPSRQGFVETQYF.

This CDR3 is CASRFGFGNEQFF. In nucleotides, the CDR3 is TGTGCCAGCAGATTCGGGTTTGGGAATGAGCAGTTCTTC. V and J are TRBV11-3 and TRBJ2-1; D not certain. V lost 6 bases and J 7 bases, leaving 13 bases between the germline ends. The CDR3 is made up of 13 amino acids. The germline V gene encodes CDR1 SGHNT and CDR2 YENEEA.

This clonotype was seen many times. The genes are TRBV29-1 and TRBJ1-1; D possibly corresponds to TRBD1 (6 bases). This CDR3 spans 14 amino acids. CDR1 and CDR2 from the germline V gene are SQVTM and ANQGSEA. Trimming removed 2 bases at V and 1 base at J, with 11 bases between. The CDR3 DNA reads TGCAGCGTTGAATTCGGACAGACGAACACTGAAGCTTTCTTT. Amino acid sequence: CSVEFGQTNTEAFF.

This clonotype appeared many times. This chain uses TRBV7-9 with TRBJ1-5, with unresolved D. Deletions cut 5 bases from V and 2 bases from J, with 7 bases between. Per germline, CDR1 SEHNR and CDR2 FQNEAQ (reference sequence). The length of the CDR3 is 13 residues. The CDR3 region has the DNA TGTGCCAGCAGCGAATTGGGCAATCAGCCCCAGCATTTT. It specifies CASSELGNQPQHF. The complete variable domain, with remaining parts taken from reference TRBV7-9 and TRBJ1-5, reads DTGVSQNPRHKITKRGQNVTFRCDPISEHNRLYWYRQTLGQGPEFLTYFQNEAQLEKSRLLSDRFSAERPKGSFSTLEIQRTEQGDSAMYLCASSELGNQPQHFGDGTRLSIL.

This clonotype was recorded a few times. This chain joins TRBV12-3 or TRBV12-4 and TRBJ2-7; either TRBD1 or TRBD2 may supply D (6 bases each). Deletions cut 4 bases from V and 1 base from J, with 14 bases between. The CDR3 has 15 amino acids. The CDR3 coding sequence is TGTGCCAGCAGTTACACGAGGGGGAGGTCCTACGAGCAGTACTTC. This sequence encodes CASSYTRGRSYEQYF.

J is TRBJ2-5 and V is TRBV10-3; D remains ambiguous. Between the trimmed V and J ends, which lost 3 bases and 2 bases, there was a span of 13 bases. This CDR3 region has 15 residues. Germline lookup yields CDR1 ENHRY and CDR2 SYGVKD. The CDR3 reads CAISDPGGAQETQYF. CDR3 bases: TGTGCCATCAGTGACCCCGGCGGAGCTCAAGAGACCCAGTACTTC.

The gene calls are TRBV2 and TRBJ1-2; the match to TRBD1 covers 8 bases. CDR3 length equals 13 residues. Germline CDR1 is SNHLY and CDR2 is FYNNEI. V trimming: 5 bases; J trimming: 8 bases; junction bases outside the gene matches: 7. The CDR3 sequence is CASSYGQGRGYTF. The CDR3 DNA reads TGTGCCAGCAGTTACGGACAGGGACGAGGCTACACCTTC.